This TCR beta chain was found in a study of control samples from healthy donors and cancer patients. Generated by immunoSEQ multiplex PCR, the TCRdb table keeps only in-frame clones and is missing some. The sample has 45,000 to 65,000 clones, about 88% seen once. Sequencing was done on a sample of PBMCs. The receptor's source is a man aged 50-60 years with head and neck cancer.

Here the CDR3 DNA reads TGCGCCAGCAGCCAAGTGCGGGGAGAAAAACTGTTTTTT. This encodes CASSQVRGEKLFF. The V call is TRBV4-1, the J call TRBJ1-4; D gene unclear. This CDR3 is 13 amino acids long. Trimming removed 1 base from V and 8 bases from J, with 8 bases in between. From germline, CDR1 is MGHRA and CDR2 YSYEKL.